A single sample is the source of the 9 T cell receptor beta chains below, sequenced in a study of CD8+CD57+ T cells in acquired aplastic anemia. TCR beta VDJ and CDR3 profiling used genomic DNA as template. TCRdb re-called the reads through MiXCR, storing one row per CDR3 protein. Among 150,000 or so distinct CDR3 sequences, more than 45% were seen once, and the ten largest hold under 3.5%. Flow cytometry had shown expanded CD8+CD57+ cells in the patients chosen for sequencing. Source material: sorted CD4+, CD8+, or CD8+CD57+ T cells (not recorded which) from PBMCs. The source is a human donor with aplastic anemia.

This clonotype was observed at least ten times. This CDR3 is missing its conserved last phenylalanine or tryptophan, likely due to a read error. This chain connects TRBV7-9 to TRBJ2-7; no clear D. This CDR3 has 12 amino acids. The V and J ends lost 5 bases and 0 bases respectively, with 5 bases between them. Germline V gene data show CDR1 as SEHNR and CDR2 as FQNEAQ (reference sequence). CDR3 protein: CASSRLSYEQYL. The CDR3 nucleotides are TGTGCCAGCAGCCGCCTCTCCTACGAGCAGTACCTC.

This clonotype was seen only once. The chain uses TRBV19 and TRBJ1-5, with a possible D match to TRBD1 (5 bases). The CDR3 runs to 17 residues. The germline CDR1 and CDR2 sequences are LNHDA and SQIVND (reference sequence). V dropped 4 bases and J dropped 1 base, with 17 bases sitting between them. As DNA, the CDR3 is TGTGCCAGTAGTACCCACGGGACGTCAGGGAGCAATCAGCCCCAGCATTTT. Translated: CASSTHGTSGSNQPQHF.

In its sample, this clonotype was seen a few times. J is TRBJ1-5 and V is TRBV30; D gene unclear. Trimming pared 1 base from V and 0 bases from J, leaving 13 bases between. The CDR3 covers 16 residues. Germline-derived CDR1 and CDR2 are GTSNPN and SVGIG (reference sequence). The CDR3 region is CAWSGSATLSNQPQHF. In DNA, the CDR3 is TGTGCCTGGAGTGGCTCCGCGACACTTAGCAATCAGCCCCAGCATTTT.

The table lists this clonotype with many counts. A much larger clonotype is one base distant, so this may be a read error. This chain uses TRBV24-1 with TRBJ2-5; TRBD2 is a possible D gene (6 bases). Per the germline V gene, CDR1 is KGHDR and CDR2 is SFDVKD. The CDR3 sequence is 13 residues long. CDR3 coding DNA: TGTGCCACCAGTGAGGAGTGGGGGGAGACCCAGTGCTTC. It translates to CATSEEWGETQCF.

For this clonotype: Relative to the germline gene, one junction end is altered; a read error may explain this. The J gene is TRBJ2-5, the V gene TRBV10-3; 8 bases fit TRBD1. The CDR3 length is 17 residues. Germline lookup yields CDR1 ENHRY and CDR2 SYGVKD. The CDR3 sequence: CASSYSTPRGPRETQYF. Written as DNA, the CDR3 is TGTGCCAGCAGTTACTCGACCCCCAGGGGGCCTCGGGAGACCCAGTACTTC.

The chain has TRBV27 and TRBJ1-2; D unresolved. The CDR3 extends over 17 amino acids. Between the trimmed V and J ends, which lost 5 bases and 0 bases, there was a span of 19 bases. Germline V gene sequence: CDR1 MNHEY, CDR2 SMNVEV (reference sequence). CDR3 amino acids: CASSPSGWGETNYGYTF. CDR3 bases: TGTGCCAGCAGTCCATCGGGATGGGGAGAAACTAACTATGGCTACACCTTC.

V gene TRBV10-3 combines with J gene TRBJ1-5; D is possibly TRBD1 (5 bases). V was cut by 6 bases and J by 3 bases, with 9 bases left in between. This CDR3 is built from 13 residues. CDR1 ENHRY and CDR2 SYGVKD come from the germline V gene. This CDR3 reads CAIRQGPNQPQHF. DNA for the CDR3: TGTGCCATCAGGCAGGGACCCAATCAGCCCCAGCATTTT.

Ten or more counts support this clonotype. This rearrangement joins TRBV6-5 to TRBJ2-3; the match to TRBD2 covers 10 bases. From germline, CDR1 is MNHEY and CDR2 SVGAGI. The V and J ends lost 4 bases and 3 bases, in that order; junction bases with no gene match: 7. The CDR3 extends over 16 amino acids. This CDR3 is CASSFDSGRRTDTQYF. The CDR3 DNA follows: TGTGCCAGCAGTTTCGATAGCGGGAGGAGGACAGATACGCAGTATTTT.

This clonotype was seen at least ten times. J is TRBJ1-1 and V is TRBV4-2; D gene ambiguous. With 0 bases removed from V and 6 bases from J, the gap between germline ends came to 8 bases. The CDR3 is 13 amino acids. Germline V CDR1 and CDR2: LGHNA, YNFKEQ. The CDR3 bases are TGTGCCAGCAGCCAAGAAACAGTCTCTGAAGCTTTCTTT. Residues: CASSQETVSEAFF.